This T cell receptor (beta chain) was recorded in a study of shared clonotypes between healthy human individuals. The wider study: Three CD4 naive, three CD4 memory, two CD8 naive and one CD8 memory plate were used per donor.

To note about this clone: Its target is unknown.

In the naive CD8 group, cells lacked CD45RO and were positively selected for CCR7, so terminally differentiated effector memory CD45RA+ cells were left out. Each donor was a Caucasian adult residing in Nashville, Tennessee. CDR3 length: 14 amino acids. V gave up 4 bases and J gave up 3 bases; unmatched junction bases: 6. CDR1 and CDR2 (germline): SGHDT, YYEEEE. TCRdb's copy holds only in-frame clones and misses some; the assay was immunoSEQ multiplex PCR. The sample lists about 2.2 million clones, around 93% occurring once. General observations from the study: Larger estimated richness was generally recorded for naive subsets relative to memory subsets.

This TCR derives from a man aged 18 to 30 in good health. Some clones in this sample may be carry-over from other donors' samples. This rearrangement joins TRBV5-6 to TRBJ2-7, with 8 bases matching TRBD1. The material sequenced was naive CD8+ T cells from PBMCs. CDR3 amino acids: CASSPGQAYYEQYF. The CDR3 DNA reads TGTGCCAGCAGCCCGGGACAGGCCTACTACGAGCAGTACTTC.